The table lists the clone carrying this T cell receptor (beta chain) with a few counts. These data come from a study of blood T cell repertoires in COVID-19. Study overall: Acute and convalescent COVID-19 specimens originated in the United States, Italy and Spain.

Clones were sequenced by immunoSEQ multiplex PCR, and TCRdb holds only the in-frame ones, with some missing. The sample holds about 420,000 clones, 70% to 90% seen once. V shed 1 base and J 8 bases; nucleotides not matched to a gene: 6. The CDR3 is made up of 16 amino acids. Germline loops: CDR1 SEHNR, CDR2 FQNEAQ (reference sequence). The gene calls are TRBV7-9 and TRBJ1-4; 11 bases agree with TRBD1. Input material: peripheral blood. This sequence originates from a man between 18 and 35 years old with COVID-19, enrolled during active disease. The CDR3 region is CASSLGPGTGGEKLFF. For the CDR3, the DNA is TGTGCCAGCAGCTTAGGCCCCGGGACAGGGGGAGAAAAACTGTTTTTT.